The next 5 T cell receptor beta chains were all read from a single sample in a study of blood T cells in healthy people across ages. Sample-barcoded 5' priming and a J-beta primer mix drove a second PCR of roughly 7 to 11 cycles. TCRdb recomputed calls from the 5' RACE reads with MiXCR, one row per CDR3 protein. The data contain under 1 million distinct CDR3 sequences, 40% to 50% of them singletons. The sample taken for sequencing was blood. The origin of the receptors is a man aged 60-69 years in good health.

The V and J genes are TRBV20-1 and TRBJ1-1; a weak D match, TRBD1 (6 bases). The germline CDR1 and CDR2 sequences are DFQATT and SNEGSKA (reference sequence). The CDR3 contains 15 residues. The germline V and J ends were trimmed by 6 bases and 8 bases, with 25 bases remaining between them. CDR3 sequence (DNA): TGCAGTGCAATAGGGGGGGGCGGGGGACCACGGGAAGCTTTCTTT. Protein sequence: CSAIGGGGGPREAFF.

J is TRBJ2-7 and V is TRBV20-1, with 10 bases matching TRBD1. CDR1 and CDR2 (germline): DFQATT, SNEGSKA (reference sequence). The CDR3 contains 14 residues. The ends lost 1 base at V and 3 bases at J; junction bases unmatched: 3. CDR3 sequence reads: CSARAGTGDYEQYF. CDR3 coding DNA: TGCAGTGCTAGAGCCGGGACAGGGGACTACGAGCAGTACTTC.

This clonotype has a count of ten or more. This could be a read error, since a much larger clone is one nucleotide away. The V call is TRBV20-1, the J call TRBJ2-5, with 7 bases lining up with TRBD1. The germline gives CDR1 DFQATT, CDR2 SNEGSKA (reference sequence). V trimming: 7 bases; J trimming: 5 bases; junction bases outside the gene matches: 13. This CDR3 comprises 14 residues. Here the CDR3 DNA reads TGCAGTGGATCGCGCCGACAGGGATCGGAGACCCAGTACTTC. Its translation is CSGSRRQGSETQYF.

This chain uses TRBV20-1 with TRBJ2-7; 8 nucleotides line up with TRBD1. From germline, CDR1 is DFQATT and CDR2 SNEGSKA (reference sequence). Unmatched junction bases numbered 2, after V lost 1 base and J lost 0 bases. The CDR3 has 14 residues. CDR3 protein: CSARAGGNSYEQYF. CDR3 DNA: TGCAGTGCTAGAGCAGGGGGCAACTCCTACGAGCAGTACTTC.

This clonotype was seen a few times. The genes are TRBV29-1 and TRBJ1-2; D is perhaps TRBD1 (6 bases). V gave up 7 bases and J gave up 7 bases, with 13 bases separating them. Per the germline V gene, CDR1 is SQVTM and CDR2 is ANQGSEA. CDR3 length: 11 amino acids. The CDR3 spells CSAGGLSGYTF. In DNA, the CDR3 is TGCAGCGCGGGGGGCCTCTCTGGCTACACCTTC.